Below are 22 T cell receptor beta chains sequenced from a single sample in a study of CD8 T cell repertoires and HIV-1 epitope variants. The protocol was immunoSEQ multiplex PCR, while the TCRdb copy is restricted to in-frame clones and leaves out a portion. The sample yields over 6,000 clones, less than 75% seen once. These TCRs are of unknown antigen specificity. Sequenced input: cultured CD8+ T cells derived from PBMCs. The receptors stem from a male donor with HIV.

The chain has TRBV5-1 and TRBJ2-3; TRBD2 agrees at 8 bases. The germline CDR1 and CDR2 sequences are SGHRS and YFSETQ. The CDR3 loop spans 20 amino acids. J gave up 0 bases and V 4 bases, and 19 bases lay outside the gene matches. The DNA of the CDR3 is TGCGCCAGCAGCCCTGAAGGGGGAGTCGCGGGAGGTATTAGCACAGATACGCAGTATTTT. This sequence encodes CASSPEGGVAGGISTDTQYF.

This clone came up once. DNA of the CDR3: TGTGCCAGCAGTGAGGACAGGGGGCTCGGGGCCAACGTCCTGACTTTC. It encodes CASSEDRGLGANVLTF. The V call is TRBV6-1, the J call TRBJ2-6, with 11 nucleotides matching TRBD1. V lost 3 bases, J lost 4 bases, and 2 bases stayed unmatched. CDR1 and CDR2 (germline): MNHNS, SASEGT. The CDR3 runs 16 residues.

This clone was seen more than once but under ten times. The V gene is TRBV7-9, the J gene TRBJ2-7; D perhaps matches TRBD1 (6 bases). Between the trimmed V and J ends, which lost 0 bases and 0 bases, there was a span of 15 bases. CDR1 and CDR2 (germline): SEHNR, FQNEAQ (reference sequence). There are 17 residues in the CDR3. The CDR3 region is CASSLAGAGRSSYEQYF. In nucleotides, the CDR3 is TGTGCCAGCAGCTTAGCGGGGGCAGGTAGGAGCTCCTACGAGCAGTACTTC.

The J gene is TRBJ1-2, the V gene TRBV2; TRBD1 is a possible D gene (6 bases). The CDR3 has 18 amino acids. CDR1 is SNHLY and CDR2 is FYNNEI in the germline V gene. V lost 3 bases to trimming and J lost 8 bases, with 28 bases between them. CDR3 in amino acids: CASSEPLTPLTGPWGYTF. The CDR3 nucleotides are TGTGCCAGCAGTGAGCCCCTAACCCCATTGACAGGTCCCTGGGGCTACACCTTC.

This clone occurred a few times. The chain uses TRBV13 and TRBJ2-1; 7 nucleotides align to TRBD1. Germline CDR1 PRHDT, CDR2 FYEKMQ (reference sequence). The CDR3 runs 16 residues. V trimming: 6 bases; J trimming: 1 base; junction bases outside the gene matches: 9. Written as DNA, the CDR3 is TGTGCCAGCAGTTTATCACAGGGGATATCCTACAATGAGCAGTTCTTC. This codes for CASSLSQGISYNEQFF.

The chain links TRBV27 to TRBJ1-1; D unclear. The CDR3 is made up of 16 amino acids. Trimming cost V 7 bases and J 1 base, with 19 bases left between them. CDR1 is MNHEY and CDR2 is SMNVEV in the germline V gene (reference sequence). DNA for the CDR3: TGTGCCAGCAATTCTCCCCCTTATTTAGGGAACACTGAAGCTTTCTTT. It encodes CASNSPPYLGNTEAFF.

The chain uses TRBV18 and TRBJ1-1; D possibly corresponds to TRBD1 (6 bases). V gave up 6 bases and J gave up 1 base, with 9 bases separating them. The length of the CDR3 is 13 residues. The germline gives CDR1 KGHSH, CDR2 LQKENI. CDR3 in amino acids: CASSQTGNTEAFF. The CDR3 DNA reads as TGTGCCAGCTCCCAGACAGGGAACACTGAAGCTTTCTTT.

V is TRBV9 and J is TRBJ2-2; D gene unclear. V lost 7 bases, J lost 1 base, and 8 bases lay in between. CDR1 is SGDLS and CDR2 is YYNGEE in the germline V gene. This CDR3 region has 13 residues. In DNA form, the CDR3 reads TGTGCCAGCGAACGGGTGAACACCGGGGAGCTGTTTTTT. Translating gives CASERVNTGELFF.

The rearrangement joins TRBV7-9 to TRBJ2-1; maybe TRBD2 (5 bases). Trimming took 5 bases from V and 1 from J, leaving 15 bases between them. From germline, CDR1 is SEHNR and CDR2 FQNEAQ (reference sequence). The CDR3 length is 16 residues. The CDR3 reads CASSPQSGRSYNEQFF. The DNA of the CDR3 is TGTGCCAGCAGCCCCCAAAGCGGTCGATCCTACAATGAGCAGTTCTTC.

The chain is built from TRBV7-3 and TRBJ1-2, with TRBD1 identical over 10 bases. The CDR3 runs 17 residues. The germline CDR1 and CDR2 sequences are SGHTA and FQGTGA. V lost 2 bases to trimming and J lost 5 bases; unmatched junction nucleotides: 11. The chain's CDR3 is CASSLDRGPPYLYGYTF. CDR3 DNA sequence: TGTGCCAGCAGCTTAGACAGGGGGCCTCCTTACTTATATGGCTACACCTTC. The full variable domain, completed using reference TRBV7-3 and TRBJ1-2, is GAGVSQTPSNKVTEKGKYVELRCDPISGHTALYWYRQSLGQGPEFLIYFQGTGAADDSGLPNDRFFAVRPEGSVSTLKIQRTERGDSAVYLCASSLDRGPPYLYGYTFGSGTRLTVV.

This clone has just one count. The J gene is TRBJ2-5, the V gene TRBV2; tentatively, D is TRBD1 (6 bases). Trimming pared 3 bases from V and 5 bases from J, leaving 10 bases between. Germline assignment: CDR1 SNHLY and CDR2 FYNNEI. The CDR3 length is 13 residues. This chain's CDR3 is CASSDGQGETQYF. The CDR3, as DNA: TGTGCCAGCAGTGACGGGCAGGGGGAGACCCAGTACTTC.

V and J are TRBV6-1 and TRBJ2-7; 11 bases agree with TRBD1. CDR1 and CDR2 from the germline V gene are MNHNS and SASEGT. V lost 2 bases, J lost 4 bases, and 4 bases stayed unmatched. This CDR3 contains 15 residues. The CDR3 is CASSERDRGIYEQYF. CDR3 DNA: TGTGCCAGCAGTGAAAGGGACAGGGGGATATACGAGCAGTACTTC.

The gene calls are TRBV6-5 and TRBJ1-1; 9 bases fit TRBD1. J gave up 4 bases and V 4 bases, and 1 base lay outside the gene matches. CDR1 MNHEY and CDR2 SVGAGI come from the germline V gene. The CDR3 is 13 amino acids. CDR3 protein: CASSWDRATEAFF. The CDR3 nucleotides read TGTGCCAGCAGTTGGGACAGGGCCACTGAAGCTTTCTTT.

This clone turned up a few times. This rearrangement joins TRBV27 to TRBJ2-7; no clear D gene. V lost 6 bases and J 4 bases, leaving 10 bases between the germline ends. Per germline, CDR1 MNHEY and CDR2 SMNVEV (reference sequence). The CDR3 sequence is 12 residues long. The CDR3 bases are TGTGCCAGCAGCCCGGCAACATACGAGCAGTACTTC. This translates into CASSPATYEQYF.

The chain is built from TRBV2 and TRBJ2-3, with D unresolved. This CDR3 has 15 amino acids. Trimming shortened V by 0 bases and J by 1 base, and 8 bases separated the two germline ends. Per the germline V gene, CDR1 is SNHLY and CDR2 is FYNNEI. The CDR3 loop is CASSEALGGTDTQYF. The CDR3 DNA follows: TGTGCCAGCAGTGAAGCGCTTGGGGGCACAGATACGCAGTATTTT.

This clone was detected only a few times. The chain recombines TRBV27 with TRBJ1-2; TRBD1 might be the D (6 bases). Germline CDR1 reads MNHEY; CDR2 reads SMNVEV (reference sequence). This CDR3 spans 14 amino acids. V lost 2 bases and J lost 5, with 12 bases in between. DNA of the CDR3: TGTGCCAGCAGTTTAGGGCAGGGGAGGTATGGCTACACCTTC. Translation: CASSLGQGRYGYTF.

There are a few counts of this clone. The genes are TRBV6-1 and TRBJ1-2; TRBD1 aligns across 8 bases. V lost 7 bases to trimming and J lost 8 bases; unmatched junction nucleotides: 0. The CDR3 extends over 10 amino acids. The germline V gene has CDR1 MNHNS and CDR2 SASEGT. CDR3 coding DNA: TGTGCCAGCAACAGGGGGGGCTACACCTTC. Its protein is CASNRGGYTF.

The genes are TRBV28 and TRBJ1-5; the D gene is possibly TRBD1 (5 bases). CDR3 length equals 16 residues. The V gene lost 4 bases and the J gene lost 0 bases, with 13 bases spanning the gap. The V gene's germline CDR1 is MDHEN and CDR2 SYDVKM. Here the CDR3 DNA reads TGTGCCAGCAGTTCCGCCCCAGGGATTAGCAATCAGCCCCAGCATTTT. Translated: CASSSAPGISNQPQHF. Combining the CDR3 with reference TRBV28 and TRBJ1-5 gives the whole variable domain DVKVTQSSRYLVKRTGEKVFLECVQDMDHENMFWYRQDPGLGLRLIYFSYDVKMKEKGDIPEGYSVSREKKERFSLILESASTNQTSMYLCASSSAPGISNQPQHFGDGTRLSIL.

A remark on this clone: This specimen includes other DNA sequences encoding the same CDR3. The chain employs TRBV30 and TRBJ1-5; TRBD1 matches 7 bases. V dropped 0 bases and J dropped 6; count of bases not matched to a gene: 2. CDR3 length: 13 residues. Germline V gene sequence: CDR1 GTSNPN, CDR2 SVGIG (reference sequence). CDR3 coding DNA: TGTGCCTGGAGTGTTAGGGGGCTTCAGCCCCAGCATTTT. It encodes CAWSVRGLQPQHF.

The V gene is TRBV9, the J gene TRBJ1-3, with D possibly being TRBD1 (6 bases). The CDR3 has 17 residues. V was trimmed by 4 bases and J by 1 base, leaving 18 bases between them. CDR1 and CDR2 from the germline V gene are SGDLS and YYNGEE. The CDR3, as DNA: TGTGCCAGCAGCTTCAATTCCCCCAGGGGATCTGGAAACACCATATATTTT. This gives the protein CASSFNSPRGSGNTIYF.

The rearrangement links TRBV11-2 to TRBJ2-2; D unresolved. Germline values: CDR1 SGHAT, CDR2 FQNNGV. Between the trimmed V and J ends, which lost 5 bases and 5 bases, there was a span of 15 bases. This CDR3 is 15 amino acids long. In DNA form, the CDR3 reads TGTGCCAGCAGCCCCGTTCCGTCCAGAACCGGGGAGCTGTTTTTT. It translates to CASSPVPSRTGELFF.

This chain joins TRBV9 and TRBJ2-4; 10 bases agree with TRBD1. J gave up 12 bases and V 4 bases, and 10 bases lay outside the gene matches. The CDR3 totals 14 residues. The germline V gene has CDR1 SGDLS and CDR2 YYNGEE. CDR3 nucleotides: TGTGCCAGCAGCCCAAGGGACAGGGGATTACCTCAGTACTTC. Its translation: CASSPRDRGLPQYF.